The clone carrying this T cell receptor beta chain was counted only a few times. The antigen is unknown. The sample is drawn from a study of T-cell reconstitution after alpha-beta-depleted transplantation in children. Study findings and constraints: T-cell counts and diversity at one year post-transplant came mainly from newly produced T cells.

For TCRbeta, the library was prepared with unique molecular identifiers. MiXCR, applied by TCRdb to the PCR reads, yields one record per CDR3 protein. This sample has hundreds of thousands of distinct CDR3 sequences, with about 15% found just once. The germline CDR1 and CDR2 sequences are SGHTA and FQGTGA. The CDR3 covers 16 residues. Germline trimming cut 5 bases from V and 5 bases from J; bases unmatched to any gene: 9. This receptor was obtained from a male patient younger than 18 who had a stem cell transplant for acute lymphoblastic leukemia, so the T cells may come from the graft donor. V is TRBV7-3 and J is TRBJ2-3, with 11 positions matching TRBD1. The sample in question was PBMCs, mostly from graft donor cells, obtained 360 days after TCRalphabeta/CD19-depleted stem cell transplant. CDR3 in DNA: TGTGCCAGCAGCCTCCGGACAGGGGGCATCGGAGATACGCAGTATTTT. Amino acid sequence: CASSLRTGGIGDTQYF.